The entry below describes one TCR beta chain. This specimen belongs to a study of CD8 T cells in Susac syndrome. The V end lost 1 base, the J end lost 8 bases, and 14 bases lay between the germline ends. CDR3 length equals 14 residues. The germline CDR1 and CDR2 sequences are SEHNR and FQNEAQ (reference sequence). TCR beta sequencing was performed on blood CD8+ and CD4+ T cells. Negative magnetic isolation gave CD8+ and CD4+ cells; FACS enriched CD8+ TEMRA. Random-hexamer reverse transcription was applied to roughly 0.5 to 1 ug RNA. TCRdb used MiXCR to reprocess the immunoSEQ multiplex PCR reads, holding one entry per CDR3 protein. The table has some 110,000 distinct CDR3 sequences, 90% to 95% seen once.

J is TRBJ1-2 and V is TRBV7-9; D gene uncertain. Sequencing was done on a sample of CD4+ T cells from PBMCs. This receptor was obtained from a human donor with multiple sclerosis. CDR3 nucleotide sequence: TGTGCCAGCAGCTTAGGTGCAGGCCTTAAAGGCTACACCTTC. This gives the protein CASSLGAGLKGYTF.